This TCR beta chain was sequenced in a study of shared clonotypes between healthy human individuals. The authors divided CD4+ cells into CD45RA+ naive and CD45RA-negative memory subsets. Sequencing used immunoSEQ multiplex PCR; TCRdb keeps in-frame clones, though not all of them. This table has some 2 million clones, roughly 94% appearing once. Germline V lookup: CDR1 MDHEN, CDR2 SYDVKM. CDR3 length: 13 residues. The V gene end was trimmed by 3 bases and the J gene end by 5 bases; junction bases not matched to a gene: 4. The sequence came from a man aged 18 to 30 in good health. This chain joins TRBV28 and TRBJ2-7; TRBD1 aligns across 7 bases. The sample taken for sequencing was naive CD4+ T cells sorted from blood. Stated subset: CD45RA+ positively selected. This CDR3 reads CASSLKGANEQYF. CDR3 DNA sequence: TGTGCCAGCAGTTTGAAGGGGGCGAACGAGCAGTACTTC.